Below, 8 T cell receptor beta chains from the same sample are listed, as sequenced in a study of T cells in Graves' hyperthyroidism and ophthalmopathy (dated by TCRdb to about 2019). The library was made by multiplex PCR. TCRdb names Illumina HiSeq 2000 as the instrument used. The TCR beta CDR3 regions were amplified from the RNA transcripts. The first round of RT-PCR for the TCR CDR3 was performed with the HTBI primer set and the Qiagen OneStep RT-PCR kit. The public reads were reanalyzed by TCRdb: fastp trimming at Q25, MiXCR alignment, in-frame beta chains only. CDR3 protein duplicates are merged, each entry listing the most common genes and DNA. The sample contains a few hundred thousand distinct CDR3 sequences, around a sixth of them found a single time. The ten largest clones represent 15% to 17% of the sample. The material sequenced was blood. Receptor source: a woman in her forties with Graves' ophthalmopathy.

This clonotype was detected ten times or more. V is TRBV11-2 and J is TRBJ2-2; a weak D match, TRBD2 (6 bases). V was shortened by 5 bases and J by 1 base, with 14 bases between the two germline ends. CDR1 and CDR2 from the germline V gene are SGHAT and FQNNGV. The length of the CDR3 is 16 residues. CDR3 in DNA: TGTGCCAGCAGCCATTACACCGGGGGGAACACCGGGGAGCTGTTTTTT. Translation gives CASSHYTGGNTGELFF.

The CDR3, as DNA: TGCGCCAGCAATTTAAGAAGAAAAGAGACCCAGTACTTC. Its translation is CASNLRRKETQYF. V and J are TRBV10-1 and TRBJ2-5; D is undetermined. This CDR3 has 13 amino acids. Germline CDR1 WNHNN, CDR2 SYGVQD (reference sequence). V lost 7 bases, J lost 3 bases, and 12 bases lay in between.

This chain uses TRBV28 with TRBJ2-7; 7 bases are shared with TRBD2. The germline CDR1 and CDR2 sequences are MDHEN and SYDVKM. V was clipped by 2 bases and J by 9 bases; unmatched bases: 16. The CDR3 consists of 16 residues. The chain's CDR3 is CASSLRAGPGGLRQYF. DNA of the CDR3: TGTGCCAGCAGTTTAAGAGCAGGGCCCGGGGGGTTGCGGCAGTACTTC.

Ten or more counts support this clonotype. The chain combines TRBV24-1 with TRBJ1-5; D call uncertain. The germline V gene has CDR1 KGHDR and CDR2 SFDVKD. V lost 3 bases to trimming and J lost 2 bases, with 4 bases between them. This CDR3 is built from 13 residues. For the CDR3, the DNA is TGTGCCACCAGTGATAGAGGCAATCAGCCCCAGCATTTT. This gives the protein CATSDRGNQPQHF.

A few counts support this clonotype. The rearrangement links TRBV12-3 or TRBV12-4 to TRBJ2-2; 11 bases align to TRBD2. Trimming removed 4 bases from V and 10 bases from J; junction bases left unmatched: 5. The CDR3 totals 14 residues. Here the CDR3 DNA reads TGTGCCAGCAGTTCCGGGACTAGCGGCCCGGAGCTGTTTTTT. This translates into CASSSGTSGPELFF.

The V and J genes are TRBV6-1 and TRBJ1-1; D remains unclear. This CDR3 region has 14 residues. Germline CDR1 is MNHNS and CDR2 is SASEGT. V was clipped by 6 bases and J by 3 bases, with 14 bases between them. CDR3 nucleotide sequence: TGTGCCAGCAGGGAATTGGGTATGGACACTGAAGCTTTCTTT. Translated: CASRELGMDTEAFF.

This clonotype was found many times. One end of the junction does not line up with germline, which may come from a read error. This chain joins TRBV12-3 or TRBV12-4 and TRBJ2-7; no clear D gene. The CDR3 has 13 residues. CDR3 sequence (DNA): TGTGCCAGCAGTTTAGGGAACTTAGGCGAACAGTGCTTC. Translation gives CASSLGNLGEQCF.

This clonotype was counted many times. The chain carries TRBV2 and TRBJ2-2; 8 bases map to TRBD2. The ends lost 6 bases at V and 1 base at J; junction bases unmatched: 4. CDR3 length: 15 amino acids. Germline V lookup: CDR1 SNHLY, CDR2 FYNNEI. The CDR3 sequence: CASRTGTRNTGELFF. Written as DNA, the CDR3 is TGTGCCAGCAGGACCGGGACTAGGAACACCGGGGAGCTGTTTTTT.